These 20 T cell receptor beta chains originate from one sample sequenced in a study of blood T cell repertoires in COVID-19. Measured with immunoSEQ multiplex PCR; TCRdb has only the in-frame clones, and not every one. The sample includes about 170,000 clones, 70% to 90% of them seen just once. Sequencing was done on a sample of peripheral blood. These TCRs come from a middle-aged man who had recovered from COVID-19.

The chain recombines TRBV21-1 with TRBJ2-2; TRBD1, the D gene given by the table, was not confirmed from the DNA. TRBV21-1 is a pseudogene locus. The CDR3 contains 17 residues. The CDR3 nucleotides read TGTGCCAGCAGCAAACCCAGACAGCCGGCGAACACCGGGGAGCTGTTTTTT. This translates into CASSKPRQPANTGELFF.

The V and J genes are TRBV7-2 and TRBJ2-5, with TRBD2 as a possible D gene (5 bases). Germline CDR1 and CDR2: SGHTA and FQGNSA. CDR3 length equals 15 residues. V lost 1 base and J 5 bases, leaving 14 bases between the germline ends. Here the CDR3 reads CASSLVTRAWETQYF. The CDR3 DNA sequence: TGTGCCAGCAGCTTAGTTACTAGGGCCTGGGAGACCCAGTACTTC.

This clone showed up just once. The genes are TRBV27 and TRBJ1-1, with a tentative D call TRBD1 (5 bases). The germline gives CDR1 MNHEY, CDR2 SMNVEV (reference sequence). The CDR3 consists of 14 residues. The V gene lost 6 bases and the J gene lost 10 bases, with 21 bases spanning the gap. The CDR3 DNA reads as TGTGCCAGCAGGCCCGGACAACCGTCCTTGAGAGCTTTCTTT. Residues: CASRPGQPSLRAFF.

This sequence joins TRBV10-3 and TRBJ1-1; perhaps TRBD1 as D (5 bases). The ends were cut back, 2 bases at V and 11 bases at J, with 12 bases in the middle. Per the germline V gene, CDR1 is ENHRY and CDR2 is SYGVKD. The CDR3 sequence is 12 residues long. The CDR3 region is CAISERGLGAFF. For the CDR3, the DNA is TGTGCCATCAGTGAGAGGGGCCTTGGGGCTTTCTTT.

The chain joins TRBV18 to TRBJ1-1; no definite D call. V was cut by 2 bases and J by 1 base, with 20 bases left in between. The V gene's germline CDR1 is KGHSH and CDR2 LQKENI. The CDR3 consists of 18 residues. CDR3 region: CASSPTAVAVTTNTEAFF. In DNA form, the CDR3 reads TGTGCCAGCTCACCAACGGCGGTAGCTGTTACTACGAACACTGAAGCTTTCTTT.

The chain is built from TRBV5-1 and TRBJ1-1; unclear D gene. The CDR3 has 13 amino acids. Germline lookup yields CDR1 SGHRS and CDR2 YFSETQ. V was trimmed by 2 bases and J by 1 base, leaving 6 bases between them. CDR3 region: CASSFRGNTEAFF. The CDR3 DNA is TGCGCCAGCAGCTTTCGGGGGAACACTGAAGCTTTCTTT. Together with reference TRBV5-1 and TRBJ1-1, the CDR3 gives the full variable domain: KAGVTQTPRYLIKTRGQQVTLSCSPISGHRSVSWYQQTPGQGLQFLFEYFSETQRNKGNFPGRFSGRQFSNSRSEMNVSTLELGDSALYLCASSFRGNTEAFFGQGTRLTVV.

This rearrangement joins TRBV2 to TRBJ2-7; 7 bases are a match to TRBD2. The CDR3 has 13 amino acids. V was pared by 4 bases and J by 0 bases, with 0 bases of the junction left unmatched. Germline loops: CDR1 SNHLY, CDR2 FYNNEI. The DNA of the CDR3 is TGTGCCAGCAGTGGGACTAGCTCCTACGAGCAGTACTTC. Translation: CASSGTSSYEQYF.

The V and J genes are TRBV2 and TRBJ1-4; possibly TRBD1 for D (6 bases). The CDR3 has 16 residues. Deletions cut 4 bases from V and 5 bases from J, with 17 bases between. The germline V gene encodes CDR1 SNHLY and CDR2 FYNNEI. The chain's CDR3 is CASSVDGDRHNEKLFF. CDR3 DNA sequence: TGTGCCAGCAGTGTTGATGGTGACAGGCACAATGAAAAACTGTTTTTT.

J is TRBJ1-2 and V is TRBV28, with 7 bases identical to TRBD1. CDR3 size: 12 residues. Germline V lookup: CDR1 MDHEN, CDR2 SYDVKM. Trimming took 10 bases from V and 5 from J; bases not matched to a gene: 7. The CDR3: CATMPRGYGYTF. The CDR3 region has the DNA TGTGCCACCATGCCCAGGGGGTATGGCTACACCTTC.

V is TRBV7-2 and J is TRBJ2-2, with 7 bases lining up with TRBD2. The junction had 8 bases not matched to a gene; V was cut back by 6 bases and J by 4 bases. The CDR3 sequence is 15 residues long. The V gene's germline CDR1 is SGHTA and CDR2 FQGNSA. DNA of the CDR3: TGTGCCAGCAGGTTCCTGGGCGGGAGCACCGGGGAGCTGTTTTTT. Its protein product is CASRFLGGSTGELFF. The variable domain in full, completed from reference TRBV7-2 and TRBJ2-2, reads GAGVSQSPSNKVTEKGKDVELRCDPISGHTALYWYRQSLGQGLEFLIYFQGNSAPDKSGLPSDRFSAERTGGSVSTLTIQRTQQEDSAVYLCASRFLGGSTGELFFGEGSRLTVL.

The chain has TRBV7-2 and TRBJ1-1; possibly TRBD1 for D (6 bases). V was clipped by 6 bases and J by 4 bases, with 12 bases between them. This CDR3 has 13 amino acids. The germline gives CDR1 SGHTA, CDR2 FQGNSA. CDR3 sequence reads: CASRKTGPTEAFF. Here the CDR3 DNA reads TGTGCCAGCAGGAAAACAGGGCCCACTGAAGCTTTCTTT.

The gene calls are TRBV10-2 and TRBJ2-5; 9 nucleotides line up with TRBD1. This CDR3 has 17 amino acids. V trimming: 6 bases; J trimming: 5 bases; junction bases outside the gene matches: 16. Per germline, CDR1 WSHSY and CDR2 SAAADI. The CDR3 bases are TGCGCCAGCAGCGCACTGACAGGGGGTTTTAATCTGGAGACCCAGTACTTC. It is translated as CASSALTGGFNLETQYF.

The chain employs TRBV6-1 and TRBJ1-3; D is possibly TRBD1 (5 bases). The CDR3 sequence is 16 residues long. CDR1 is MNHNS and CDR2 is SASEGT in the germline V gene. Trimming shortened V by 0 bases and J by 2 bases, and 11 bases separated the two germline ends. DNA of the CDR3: TGTGCCAGCAGTGAAGCTCTCCCAGGGACTGGAAACACCATATATTTT. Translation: CASSEALPGTGNTIYF.

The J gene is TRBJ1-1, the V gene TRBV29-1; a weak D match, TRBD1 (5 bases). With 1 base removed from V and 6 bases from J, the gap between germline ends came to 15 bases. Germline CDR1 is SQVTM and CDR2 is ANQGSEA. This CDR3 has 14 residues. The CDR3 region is CSVEGGKGEAEAFF. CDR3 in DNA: TGCAGCGTTGAAGGGGGCAAGGGCGAGGCTGAAGCTTTCTTT.

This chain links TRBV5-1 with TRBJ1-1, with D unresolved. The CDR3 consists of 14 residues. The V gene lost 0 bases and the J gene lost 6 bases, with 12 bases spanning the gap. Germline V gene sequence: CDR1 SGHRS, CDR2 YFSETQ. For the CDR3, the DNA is TGCGCCAGCAGCTTGGTGGCTACTAAGGCTGAAGCTTTCTTT. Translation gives CASSLVATKAEAFF.

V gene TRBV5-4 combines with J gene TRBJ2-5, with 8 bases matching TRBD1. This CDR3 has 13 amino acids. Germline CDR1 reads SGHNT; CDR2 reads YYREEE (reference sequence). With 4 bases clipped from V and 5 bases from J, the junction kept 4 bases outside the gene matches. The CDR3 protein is CASSHRGSETQYF. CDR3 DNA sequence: TGTGCCAGCAGCCACAGGGGGTCGGAGACCCAGTACTTC.

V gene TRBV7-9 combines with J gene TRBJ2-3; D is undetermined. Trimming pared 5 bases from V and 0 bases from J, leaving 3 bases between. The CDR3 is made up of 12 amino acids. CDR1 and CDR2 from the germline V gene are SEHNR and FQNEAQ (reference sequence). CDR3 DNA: TGTGCCAGCAGCCCGAGCACAGATACGCAGTATTTT. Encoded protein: CASSPSTDTQYF. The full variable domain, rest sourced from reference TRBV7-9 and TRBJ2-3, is DTGVSQNPRHKITKRGQNVTFRCDPISEHNRLYWYRQTLGQGPEFLTYFQNEAQLEKSRLLSDRFSAERPKGSFSTLEIQRTEQGDSAMYLCASSPSTDTQYFGPGTRLTVL.

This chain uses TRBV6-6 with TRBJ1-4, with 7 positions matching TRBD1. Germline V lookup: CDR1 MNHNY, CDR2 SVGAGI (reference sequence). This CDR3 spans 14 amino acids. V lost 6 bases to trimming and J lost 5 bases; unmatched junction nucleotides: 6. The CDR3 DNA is TGTGCCAGCAGGGCAGGGGGGTTGAATGAAAAACTGTTTTTT. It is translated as CASRAGGLNEKLFF.

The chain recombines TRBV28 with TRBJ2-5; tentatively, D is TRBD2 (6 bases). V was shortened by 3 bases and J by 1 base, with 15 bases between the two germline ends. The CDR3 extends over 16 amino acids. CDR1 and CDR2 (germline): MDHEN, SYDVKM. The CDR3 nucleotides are TGTGCCAGCAGTTTGTCCTCGGGACTCCGCCAAGAGACCCAGTACTTC. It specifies CASSLSSGLRQETQYF.

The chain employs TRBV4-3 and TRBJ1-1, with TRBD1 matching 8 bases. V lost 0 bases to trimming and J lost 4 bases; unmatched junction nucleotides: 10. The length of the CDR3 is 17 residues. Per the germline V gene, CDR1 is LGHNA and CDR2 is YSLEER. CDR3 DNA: TGCGCCAGCAGCCAAGATCTCCAGGGGGCGCTTGGCACTGAAGCTTTCTTT. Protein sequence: CASSQDLQGALGTEAFF.